This TCR beta chain was captured in a study of blood T cell repertoires in COVID-19. Study as a whole: Some COVID-19 samples were acute and others convalescent; all came from the United States, Italy and Spain. From T cells, B-cell-depleted T cells, or PBMCs came the material, which was cDNA or gDNA.

The ends were cut back, 4 bases at V and 5 bases at J, with 16 bases in the middle. Per the germline V gene, CDR1 is SGHRS and CDR2 is YFSETQ. The CDR3 loop spans 16 amino acids. Original processing methods: How many nucleated cells were present was estimated from reference gene primer amplification. The assay was immunoSEQ multiplex PCR, and TCRdb's table has in-frame clones only and misses some. The V and J calls and clone size were taken over from that table, and D and trimming were inferred from the DNA. Seen here are some 190,000 clones, 70% to 90% observed once, and the top ten hold 1.5%. The table lists this clone with a few counts.

This TCR was sampled from a man aged 18 to 30 with active or convalescent COVID-19. The chain links TRBV5-1 to TRBJ1-6, with D maybe TRBD1 (6 bases). Sequencing was carried out using peripheral blood. The DNA of the CDR3 is TGCGCCAGCAGCCTGGGGGGGCCGGAGAATAATTCACCCCTCCACTTT. Translated: CASSLGGPENNSPLHF.